This entry describes one TCR beta chain. This CDR3 region has 14 residues. Trimming took 2 bases from V and 7 from J, leaving 16 bases between them. Germline CDR1 reads SGDLS; CDR2 reads YYNGEE. RNA totalling about 0.5 to 1 ug underwent reverse transcription with random hexamers. An immunoSEQ multiplex PCR amplified TCR beta CDR3 over 54 Vbeta and 13 Jbeta. TCRdb redid the calling of the immunoSEQ multiplex PCR reads with MiXCR, one entry per CDR3 protein. The table records 150,000 to 200,000 distinct CDR3 sequences, over 85% of them present only once. This specimen comes from a study of CD8 T cells in Susac syndrome.

The rearrangement joins TRBV9 to TRBJ2-7, with D possibly called TRBD1 or TRBD2 (5 bases each). This sequence originates from a human donor in good health. Specimen: CD4+ T cells from PBMCs. CDR3 coding DNA: TGTGCCAGCAGCGTTATCGGGGCTAGTGAGGAGCAGTACTTC. Its translation is CASSVIGASEEQYF. The variable domain in full, completed from reference TRBV9 and TRBJ2-7, reads DSGVTQTPKHLITATGQRVTLRCSPRSGDLSVYWYQQSLDQGLQFLIQYYNGEERAKGNILERFSAQQFPDLHSELNLSSLELGDSALYFCASSVIGASEEQYFGPGTRLTVT.